This TCR beta chain stems from a study of blood T cell repertoires in COVID-19. Only in-frame clones appear in the TCRdb table, and some are missing; sequencing was by immunoSEQ multiplex PCR. Here the sample spans about 57,000 clones, around 80% being singletons. This clone was seen just once. V lost 3 bases and J 7 bases, leaving 12 bases between the germline ends. The CDR3 runs 13 residues. This rearrangement joins TRBV12-3 or TRBV12-4 to TRBJ1-1; D gene ambiguous. The sequenced sample was peripheral blood. This TCR was sampled from a man aged 60 to 69 with acute or convalescent COVID-19. The chain's CDR3 is CASSFQAYGEAFF. The CDR3, as DNA: TGTGCCAGCAGTTTCCAGGCTTACGGTGAAGCTTTCTTT.